These T cell receptor beta chains were read from a single sample in a study of STAT5B mutations in CD4+ large granular lymphocyte leukemia. Clones were sequenced by immunoSEQ multiplex PCR, and TCRdb holds only the in-frame ones, with some missing. The repertoire has about 35,000 clones, under 80% of them found once; the top ten carry about 2.3%. The specimen sequenced was CD4+ T cells from blood buffy coats. These receptors were collected from a human donor in good health. Both conserved end residues are part of each CDR3. Fields, in order: CDR3 protein, CDR3 DNA, clone size, D gene, J gene, V gene. A D gene is named only where the DNA matches it firmly. Rows may omit the clone size; those that give it use once, few, many or a size class.

cdr3_aa: CASSEAVQGEKLFF; cdr3_nt: TGTGCCAGCAGTGAAGCGGTCCAGGGTGAAAAACTGTTTTTT; clone_size: .; d_call: .; j_call: TRBJ1-4; v_call: TRBV2
cdr3_aa: CASSEALSGDTQYF; cdr3_nt: TGTGCCAGCAGTGAGGCACTTAGCGGAGATACGCAGTATTTT; clone_size: .; d_call: .; j_call: TRBJ2-3; v_call: TRBV6-1
cdr3_aa: CASSLVSGTGGFDEQYF; cdr3_nt: TGTGCCAGCAGCTTAGTCTCTGGGACAGGGGGTTTCGACGAGCAGTACTTC; clone_size: .; d_call: TRBD1; j_call: TRBJ2-7; v_call: TRBV11-2
cdr3_aa: CASSQEETVGNTIYF; cdr3_nt: TGTGCCAGCAGCCAAGAGGAGACAGTGGGAAACACCATATATTTT; clone_size: .; d_call: .; j_call: TRBJ1-3; v_call: TRBV14
cdr3_aa: CASRQAGGRADTQYF; cdr3_nt: TGTGCCAGCAGACAAGCGGGAGGGCGTGCGGATACGCAGTATTTT; clone_size: .; d_call: TRBD2; j_call: TRBJ2-3; v_call: TRBV27
cdr3_aa: CASSYSEALGETQYF; cdr3_nt: TGTGCCAGCAGTTACTCGGAGGCGTTAGGAGAGACCCAGTACTTC; clone_size: .; d_call: .; j_call: TRBJ2-5; v_call: TRBV6-5
cdr3_aa: CAWSGSGANVLTF; cdr3_nt: TGTGCCTGGAGTGGTTCTGGGGCCAACGTCCTGACTTTC; clone_size: .; d_call: .; j_call: TRBJ2-6; v_call: TRBV30
cdr3_aa: CASSKGGQGDNYGYTF; cdr3_nt: TGTGCCAGCAGTAAAGGGGGACAGGGTGACAACTATGGCTACACCTTC; clone_size: .; d_call: TRBD1; j_call: TRBJ1-2; v_call: TRBV25-1
cdr3_aa: CASRLATTDNEQFF; cdr3_nt: TGTGCCAGCAGGCTGGCGACTACTGACAATGAGCAGTTCTTC; clone_size: .; d_call: .; j_call: TRBJ2-1; v_call: TRBV6-1
cdr3_aa: CASSPENSYNEQFF; cdr3_nt: TGTGCCAGCAGCCCGGAGAACTCCTACAATGAGCAGTTCTTC; clone_size: .; d_call: .; j_call: TRBJ2-1; v_call: TRBV6-1
cdr3_aa: CASSYGTGVSYEQYF; cdr3_nt: TGTGCCAGCAGTTATGGGACAGGGGTCTCCTACGAGCAGTACTTC; clone_size: .; d_call: TRBD1; j_call: TRBJ2-7; v_call: TRBV5-4
cdr3_aa: CASRSGTVSYEQYF; cdr3_nt: TGTGCCAGCAGATCCGGGACAGTCTCCTACGAGCAGTACTTC; clone_size: .; d_call: TRBD1; j_call: TRBJ2-7; v_call: TRBV6-5
cdr3_aa: CASSQTQGSVEKLFF; cdr3_nt: TGCGCCAGCAGCCAGACCCAGGGGTCGGTTGAAAAACTGTTTTTT; clone_size: .; d_call: .; j_call: TRBJ1-4; v_call: TRBV4-1
cdr3_aa: CASGLGWETQYF; cdr3_nt: TGTGCCAGCGGCCTCGGGTGGGAGACCCAGTACTTC; clone_size: .; d_call: .; j_call: TRBJ2-5; v_call: TRBV6-1
cdr3_aa: CAWNLLTGGLNEQFF; cdr3_nt: TGTGCCTGGAACCTGCTCACAGGCGGCCTGAATGAGCAGTTCTTC; clone_size: .; d_call: .; j_call: TRBJ2-1; v_call: TRBV30
cdr3_aa: CASSEGGGQTNTEAFF; cdr3_nt: TGTGCCAGCAGTGAGGGAGGTGGGCAGACGAACACTGAAGCTTTCTTT; clone_size: .; d_call: .; j_call: TRBJ1-1; v_call: TRBV2
cdr3_aa: CASSQDRRGEVHEQYF; cdr3_nt: TGCGCCAGCAGCCAAGATCGCCGGGGGGAGGTCCACGAGCAGTACTTC; clone_size: .; d_call: TRBD2; j_call: TRBJ2-7; v_call: TRBV4-1
cdr3_aa: CASSKRWVKETRQDYEQYF; cdr3_nt: TGTGCCAGCAGCAAAAGATGGGTAAAGGAGACCAGGCAGGACTACGAGCAGTACTTC; clone_size: .; d_call: .; j_call: TRBJ2-7; v_call: TRBV21-1
cdr3_aa: CSLRGSYNEQFF; cdr3_nt: TGCAGCCTACGGGGCTCCTACAATGAGCAGTTCTTC; clone_size: .; d_call: .; j_call: TRBJ2-1; v_call: TRBV29-1
cdr3_aa: CASSPGQGREKLFF; cdr3_nt: TGCGCCAGCAGCCCCGGGCAGGGGAGAGAAAAACTGTTTTTT; clone_size: few; d_call: .; j_call: TRBJ1-4; v_call: TRBV4-1
cdr3_aa: CASSLDWLGNKAKLYGYTF; cdr3_nt: TGTGCCAGCAGCTTAGATTGGTTAGGTAACAAAGCAAAACTCTATGGCTACACCTTC; clone_size: .; d_call: .; j_call: TRBJ1-2; v_call: TRBV11-3
cdr3_aa: CASPKPLAYNEQFF; cdr3_nt: TGTGCCAGCCCTAAACCGTTGGCCTACAATGAGCAGTTCTTC; clone_size: .; d_call: .; j_call: TRBJ2-1; v_call: TRBV9
cdr3_aa: CASSEEGRGGRETQYF; cdr3_nt: TGTGCCAGCAGTGAAGAAGGGCGGGGGGGCCGGGAGACCCAGTACTTC; clone_size: .; d_call: TRBD2; j_call: TRBJ2-5; v_call: TRBV2
cdr3_aa: CVTTGYGTEAFF; cdr3_nt: TGTGTTACTACCGGGTACGGTACTGAAGCTTTCTTT; clone_size: .; d_call: .; j_call: TRBJ1-1; v_call: TRBV6-1
cdr3_aa: CASSEGDSLRMYF; cdr3_nt: TGCGCCAGCAGTGAAGGGGACTCCTTGCGCATGTATTTT; clone_size: .; d_call: .; j_call: TRBJ2-3; v_call: TRBV10-1
cdr3_aa: CASSYGGYNEQFF; cdr3_nt: TGTGCCAGCAGTTACGGAGGTTACAATGAGCAGTTCTTC; clone_size: .; d_call: .; j_call: TRBJ2-1; v_call: TRBV6-5
cdr3_aa: CASSWDIMPNNEQFF; cdr3_nt: TGTGCCAGCAGCTGGGACATAATGCCCAACAATGAGCAGTTCTTC; clone_size: .; d_call: .; j_call: TRBJ2-1; v_call: TRBV27
cdr3_aa: CASSVSGGLSGNTIYF; cdr3_nt: TGTGCCAGCAGCGTATCAGGGGGCCTCTCTGGAAACACCATATATTTT; clone_size: .; d_call: TRBD1; j_call: TRBJ1-3; v_call: TRBV9
cdr3_aa: CAWSPHGGSNSPLHF; cdr3_nt: TGTGCCTGGAGCCCCCACGGGGGGAGTAATTCACCCCTCCACTTT; clone_size: .; d_call: .; j_call: TRBJ1-6; v_call: TRBV30
cdr3_aa: CASSPRTIDEQYF; cdr3_nt: TGTGCCAGCTCTCCAAGGACGATCGACGAGCAGTACTTC; clone_size: .; d_call: .; j_call: TRBJ2-7; v_call: TRBV18
cdr3_aa: CASGPSYNEQFF; cdr3_nt: TGTGCCAGCGGCCCCTCCTACAATGAGCAGTTCTTC; clone_size: .; d_call: .; j_call: TRBJ2-1; v_call: TRBV7-2
cdr3_aa: CASSENRATNEKLFF; cdr3_nt: TGTGCCAGCAGTGAAAACAGGGCAACTAATGAAAAACTGTTTTTT; clone_size: once; d_call: .; j_call: TRBJ1-4; v_call: TRBV6-1
cdr3_aa: CAISAGRESEDAF; cdr3_nt: TGTGCCATCAGTGCGGGCAGGGAGAGTGAGGATGCCTTC; clone_size: few; d_call: .; j_call: TRBJ1-2; v_call: TRBV10-3
cdr3_aa: CAWSPGGDTQYF; cdr3_nt: TGTGCCTGGAGCCCAGGGGGAGATACGCAGTATTTT; clone_size: .; d_call: TRBD1; j_call: TRBJ2-3; v_call: TRBV30
cdr3_aa: CAWSVRRGTEAFF; cdr3_nt: TGTGCCTGGAGTGTTAGGAGGGGCACTGAGGCTTTCTTT; clone_size: once; d_call: .; j_call: TRBJ1-1; v_call: TRBV30
cdr3_aa: CAISESGRGPQGGYTF; cdr3_nt: TGTGCCATCAGTGAGTCGGGTAGGGGCCCCCAGGGTGGCTACACCTTC; clone_size: once; d_call: .; j_call: TRBJ1-2; v_call: TRBV10-3
cdr3_aa: CASTGNLNTEAFF; cdr3_nt: TGTGCCAGTACAGGGAATTTGAACACTGAAGCTTTCTTT; clone_size: few; d_call: .; j_call: TRBJ1-1; v_call: TRBV27
cdr3_aa: CASSLRTGGHEKLFF; cdr3_nt: TGTGCCAGCAGCCTCCGGACAGGGGGGCATGAAAAACTGTTTTTT; clone_size: few; d_call: TRBD1; j_call: TRBJ1-4; v_call: TRBV7-9
cdr3_aa: CASSPQGENYGYTF; cdr3_nt: TGTGCCAGTAGTCCCCAGGGGGAGAACTATGGCTACACCTTC; clone_size: once; d_call: TRBD1; j_call: TRBJ1-2; v_call: TRBV19
cdr3_aa: CASSLGVTGTGDSPLHF; cdr3_nt: TGTGCCAGCAGCTTGGGGGTTACCGGGACAGGTGATTCACCCCTCCACTTT; clone_size: .; d_call: TRBD1; j_call: TRBJ1-6; v_call: TRBV5-8
cdr3_aa: CATEGGSDYGYTF; cdr3_nt: TGTGCCACCGAAGGAGGGTCCGACTATGGCTACACCTTC; clone_size: .; d_call: .; j_call: TRBJ1-2; v_call: TRBV2